These T cell receptor beta chains were read from a single sample in a study of tumor-infiltrating lymphocytes in localized non-small cell lung cancer. Using immunoSEQ multiplex PCR, the repertoire was profiled, and TCRdb retains in-frame clones only, with some absent. The table lists approximately 17,000 clones, over 70% of them singletons, with 4.9% in the top ten. The sequenced material came from lung tumor tissue. The origin of the receptors is a human donor with non-small cell lung cancer. Each CDR3 is given with its conserved first and last residue. A D gene is named only where the DNA matches it firmly. Rows give clone size only sometimes, using once, few, many, or a class for an expanded clone.

length: 16; D: .; J: TRBJ1-6; size: .; V: TRBV7-2; DNA: TGTGCCAGCAGCTTACAGGAAAGCTCCTATAATTCACCCCTCCACTTT; CDR3: CASSLQESSYNSPLHF
length: 13; D: .; J: TRBJ1-6; size: .; V: TRBV5-1; DNA: TGCGCCAGCCGCGGGGCGTATAATTCACCCCTCCACTTT; CDR3: CASRGAYNSPLHF
length: 13; D: TRBD1; J: TRBJ1-6; size: .; V: TRBV19; DNA: TGTGCCAGTACTCGGGACAGCAATTCACCCCTCCACTTT; CDR3: CASTRDSNSPLHF
length: 12; D: .; J: TRBJ2-1; size: .; V: TRBV2; DNA: TGTGCCAGCAGTGAAGGACTAGGAAAGAAGTTCTTC; CDR3: CASSEGLGKKFF
length: 13; D: TRBD1; J: TRBJ1-4; size: .; V: TRBV25-1; DNA: TGTGCCAGCAGTGACGGACAGGGAGAAAAACTGTTTTTT; CDR3: CASSDGQGEKLFF
length: 13; D: .; J: TRBJ2-5; size: .; V: TRBV28; DNA: TGTGCCAGCAGTTCCCCTGCCCAAGAGACCCAGTACTTC; CDR3: CASSSPAQETQYF
length: 17; D: .; J: TRBJ2-1; size: once; V: TRBV7-9; DNA: TGTGCCAGCAGCGCCCACTGGTGGGACAAGGGATACAATGAGCAGTTCTTC; CDR3: CASSAHWWDKGYNEQFF
length: 23; D: TRBD2; J: TRBJ2-1; size: once; V: TRBV10-3; DNA: TGTGCCATCAGAGGGGCGCTTGGGGGGGTCAAGGGTAGCGGGGCCGTTTCCTACAATGAGCAGTTCTTC; CDR3: CAIRGALGGVKGSGAVSYNEQFF
length: 14; D: .; J: TRBJ1-1; size: .; V: TRBV12-5; DNA: TGTGCTAGTGGTAGCGACGTAAGGGTCACTGAAGCTTTCTTT; CDR3: CASGSDVRVTEAFF
length: 12; D: .; J: TRBJ2-7; size: once; V: TRBV11-2; DNA: TGTGCCAGCAGCGCGACAAGCTACGAGCAGTACTTC; CDR3: CASSATSYEQYF
length: 14; D: TRBD2; J: TRBJ2-7; size: medium-sized; V: TRBV7-6; DNA: TGTGCCAGCAGTCAGACTAGCGGCTCGAGGGAGCAGTACTTC; CDR3: CASSQTSGSREQYF
length: 15; D: .; J: TRBJ2-2; size: .; V: TRBV9; DNA: TGTGCCAGCAGCGGTTGGGCAACCGGCACCGGGGAGCTGTTTTTT; CDR3: CASSGWATGTGELFF
length: 15; D: TRBD1; J: TRBJ2-3; size: .; V: TRBV18; DNA: TGTGCCAGCTCATCTCTGGGACAGAGCACAGATACGCAGTATTTT; CDR3: CASSSLGQSTDTQYF